This T cell receptor (beta chain) appears in the sequencing data of a study of blood T cell repertoires in COVID-19. The method was immunoSEQ multiplex PCR; TCRdb's version includes in-frame clones alone and lacks a portion of them. This sample has more than 100,000 clones, with roughly 84% found just once. The ends lost 3 bases at V and 4 bases at J; junction bases unmatched: 3. The CDR3 has 13 residues. CDR1 MNHNS and CDR2 SASEGT come from the germline V gene. The sample comprised peripheral blood. This TCR derives from a woman between 25 and 40 years old who had recovered from COVID-19. This sequence joins TRBV6-1 and TRBJ2-7, with TRBD1 matching 7 bases. The CDR3 nucleotides are TGTGCCAGCAGTGACCGGGACAGTTACGAGCAGTACTTC. Translation: CASSDRDSYEQYF.